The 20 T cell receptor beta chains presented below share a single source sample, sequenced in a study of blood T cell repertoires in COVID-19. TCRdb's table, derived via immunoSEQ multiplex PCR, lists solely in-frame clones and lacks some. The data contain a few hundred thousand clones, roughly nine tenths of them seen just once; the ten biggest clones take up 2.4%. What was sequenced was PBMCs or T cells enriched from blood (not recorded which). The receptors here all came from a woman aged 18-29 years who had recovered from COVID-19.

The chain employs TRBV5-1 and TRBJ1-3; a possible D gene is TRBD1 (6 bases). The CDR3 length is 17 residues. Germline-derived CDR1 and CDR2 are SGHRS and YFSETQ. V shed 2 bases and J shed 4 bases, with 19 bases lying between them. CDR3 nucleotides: TGCGCCAGCAGCTTTGCCCCACAGGGATCGCGGGGAAACACCATATATTTT. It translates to CASSFAPQGSRGNTIYF.

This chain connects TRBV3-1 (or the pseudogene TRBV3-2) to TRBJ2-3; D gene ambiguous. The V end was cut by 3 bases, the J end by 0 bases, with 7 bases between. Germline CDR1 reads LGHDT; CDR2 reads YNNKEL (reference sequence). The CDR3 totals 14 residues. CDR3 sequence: CASSHDTSTDTQYF. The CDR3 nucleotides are TGTGCCAGCAGCCATGATACTAGCACAGATACGCAGTATTTT.

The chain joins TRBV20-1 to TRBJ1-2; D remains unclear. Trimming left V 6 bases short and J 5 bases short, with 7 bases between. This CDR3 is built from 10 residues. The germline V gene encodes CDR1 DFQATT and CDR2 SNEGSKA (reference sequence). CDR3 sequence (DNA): TGCAGTGCGCAGTCTTATGGCTACACCTTC. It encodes CSAQSYGYTF.

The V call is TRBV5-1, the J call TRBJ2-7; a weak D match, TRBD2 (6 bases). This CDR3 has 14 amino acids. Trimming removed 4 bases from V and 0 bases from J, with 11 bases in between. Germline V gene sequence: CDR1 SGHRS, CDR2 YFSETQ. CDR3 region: CASSIGLISYEQYF. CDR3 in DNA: TGCGCCAGCAGCATAGGACTAATCTCCTACGAGCAGTACTTC.

The CDR3 sequence: CASSLDRGSKAFF. In DNA form, the CDR3 reads TGTGCCAGCAGCTTGGACAGGGGGAGTAAAGCTTTCTTT. J is TRBJ1-1 and V is TRBV5-8, with TRBD1 identical over 8 bases. The CDR3 covers 13 residues. The germline V gene encodes CDR1 SGHTS and CDR2 YDEGEE. The V gene end was trimmed by 0 bases and the J gene end by 9 bases; junction bases not matched to a gene: 4.

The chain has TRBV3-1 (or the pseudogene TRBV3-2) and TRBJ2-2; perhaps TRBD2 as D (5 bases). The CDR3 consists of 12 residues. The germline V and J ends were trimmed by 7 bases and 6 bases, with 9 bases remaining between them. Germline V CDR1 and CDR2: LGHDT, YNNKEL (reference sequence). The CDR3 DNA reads TGTGCCAGCACTAGCAGGTCCGGGGAGCTGTTTTTT. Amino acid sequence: CASTSRSGELFF.

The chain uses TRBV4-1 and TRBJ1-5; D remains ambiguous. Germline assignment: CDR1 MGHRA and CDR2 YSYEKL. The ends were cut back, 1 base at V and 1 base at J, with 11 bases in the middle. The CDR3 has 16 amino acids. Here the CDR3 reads CASSQVGAWSNQPQHF. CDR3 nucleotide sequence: TGCGCCAGCAGCCAAGTCGGAGCCTGGAGCAATCAGCCCCAGCATTTT.

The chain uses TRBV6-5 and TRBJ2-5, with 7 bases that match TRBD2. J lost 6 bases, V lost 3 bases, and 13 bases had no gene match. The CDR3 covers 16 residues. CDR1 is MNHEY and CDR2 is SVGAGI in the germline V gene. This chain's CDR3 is CASSYRGVREVKTQYF. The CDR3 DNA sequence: TGTGCCAGCAGTTATCGGGGGGTCCGGGAGGTCAAGACCCAGTACTTC.

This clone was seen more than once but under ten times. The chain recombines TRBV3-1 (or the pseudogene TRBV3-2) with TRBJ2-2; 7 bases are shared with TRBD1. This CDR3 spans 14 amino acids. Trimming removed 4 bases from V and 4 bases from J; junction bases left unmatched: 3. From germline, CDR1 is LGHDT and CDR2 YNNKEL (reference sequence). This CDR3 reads CASSRQGFTGELFF. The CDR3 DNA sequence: TGTGCCAGCAGCCGACAGGGATTCACCGGGGAGCTGTTTTTT.

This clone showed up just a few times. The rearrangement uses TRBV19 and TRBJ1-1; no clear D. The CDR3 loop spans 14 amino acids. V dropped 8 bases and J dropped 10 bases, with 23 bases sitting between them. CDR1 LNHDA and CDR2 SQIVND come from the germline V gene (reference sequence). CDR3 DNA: TGTGCCAGTCGGGCAGGAGGTACCCACTATTCAGCTTTCTTT. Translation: CASRAGGTHYSAFF. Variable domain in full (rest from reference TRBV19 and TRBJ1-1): DGGITQSPKYLFRKEGQNVTLSCEQNLNHDAMYWYRQDPGQGLRLIYYSQIVNDFQKGDIAEGYSVSREKKESFPLTVTSAQKNPTAFYLCASRAGGTHYSAFFGQGTRLTVV.

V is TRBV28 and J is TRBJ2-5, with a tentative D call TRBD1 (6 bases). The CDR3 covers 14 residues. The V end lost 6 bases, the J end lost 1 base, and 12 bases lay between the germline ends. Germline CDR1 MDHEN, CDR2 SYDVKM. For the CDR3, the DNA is TGTGCCAGCAGATCCACAGGGACCCAAGAGACCCAGTACTTC. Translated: CASRSTGTQETQYF.

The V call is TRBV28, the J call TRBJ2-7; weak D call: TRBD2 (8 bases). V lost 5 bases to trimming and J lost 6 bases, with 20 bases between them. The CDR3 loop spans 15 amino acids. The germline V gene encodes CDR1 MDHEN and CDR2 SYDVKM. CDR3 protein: CASSARGQAGGEQYF. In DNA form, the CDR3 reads TGTGCCAGCAGTGCCCGAGGACAGGCGGGGGGCGAGCAGTACTTC.

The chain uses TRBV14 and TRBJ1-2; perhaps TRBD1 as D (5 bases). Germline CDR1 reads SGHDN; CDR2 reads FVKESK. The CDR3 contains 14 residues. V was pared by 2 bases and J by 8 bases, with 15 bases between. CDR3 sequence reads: CASSQQGHAGGYTF. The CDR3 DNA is TGTGCCAGCAGCCAACAGGGCCATGCAGGCGGCTACACCTTC.

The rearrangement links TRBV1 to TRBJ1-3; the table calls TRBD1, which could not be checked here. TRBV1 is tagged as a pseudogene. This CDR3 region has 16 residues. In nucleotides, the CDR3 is TGCACCAGCAGCCAAGACGACAGGGAACCTGGAAACACCATATATTTT. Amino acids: CTSSQDDREPGNTIYF.

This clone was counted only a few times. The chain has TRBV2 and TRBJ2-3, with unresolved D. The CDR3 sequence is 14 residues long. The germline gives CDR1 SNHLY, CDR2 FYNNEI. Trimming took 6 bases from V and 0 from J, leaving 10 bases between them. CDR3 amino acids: CASRSMESTDTQYF. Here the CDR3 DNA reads TGTGCCAGCAGAAGTATGGAGAGCACAGATACGCAGTATTTT. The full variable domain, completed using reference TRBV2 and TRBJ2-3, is EPEVTQTPSHQVTQMGQEVILRCVPISNHLYFYWYRQILGQKVEFLVSFYNNEISEKSEIFDDQFSVERPDGSNFTLKIRSTKLEDSAMYFCASRSMESTDTQYFGPGTRLTVL.

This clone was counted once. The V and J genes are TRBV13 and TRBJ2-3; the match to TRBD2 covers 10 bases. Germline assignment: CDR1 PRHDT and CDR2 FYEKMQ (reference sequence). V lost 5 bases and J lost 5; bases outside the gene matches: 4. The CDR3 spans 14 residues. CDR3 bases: TGTGCCAGCAGCCCTAGCGGGGGTCTAGATACGCAGTATTTT. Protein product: CASSPSGGLDTQYF.

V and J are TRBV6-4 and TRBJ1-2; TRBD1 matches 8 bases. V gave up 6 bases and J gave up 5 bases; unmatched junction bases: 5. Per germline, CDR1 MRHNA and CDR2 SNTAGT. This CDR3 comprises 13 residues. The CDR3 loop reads CASRMTGAYGYTF. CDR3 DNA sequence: TGTGCCAGCAGGATGACAGGGGCGTATGGCTACACCTTC.

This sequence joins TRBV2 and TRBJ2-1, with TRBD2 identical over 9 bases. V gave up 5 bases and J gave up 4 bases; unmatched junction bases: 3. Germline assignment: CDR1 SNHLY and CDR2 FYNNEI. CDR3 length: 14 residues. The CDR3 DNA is TGTGCCAGCAGTAGGCTAGCGGGATACAATGAGCAGTTCTTC. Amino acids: CASSRLAGYNEQFF.

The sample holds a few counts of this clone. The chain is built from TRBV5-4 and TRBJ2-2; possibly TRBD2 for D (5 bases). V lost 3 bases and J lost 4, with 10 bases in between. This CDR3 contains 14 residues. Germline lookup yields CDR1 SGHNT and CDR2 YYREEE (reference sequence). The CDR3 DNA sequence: TGTGCCAGCAGCTCACCCGGACTCACCGGGGAGCTGTTTTTT. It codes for CASSSPGLTGELFF.

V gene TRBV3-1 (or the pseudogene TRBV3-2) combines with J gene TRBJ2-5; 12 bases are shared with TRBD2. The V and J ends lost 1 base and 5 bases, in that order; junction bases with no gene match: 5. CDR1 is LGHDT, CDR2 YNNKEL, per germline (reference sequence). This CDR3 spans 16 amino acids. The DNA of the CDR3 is TGTGCCAGCAGCCAAGCACTAGCGGGAGGAGGTGAGACCCAGTACTTC. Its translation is CASSQALAGGGETQYF.